A selection of T cell receptor beta chains follows, all from one sample in a study of T-cell reconstitution after alpha-beta-depleted transplantation in children. One entry per CDR3 protein, called by TCRdb with MiXCR from the PCR reads. The table includes 400,000 to 550,000 distinct CDR3 sequences, about 10% detected once. The sequences come from PBMCs, collected before TCRalphabeta/CD19-depleted stem cell transplant. The receptor source for this set is a child under 10 years old with inherited bone marrow failure, due to receive a stem cell transplant. Both conserved end residues are part of each CDR3. A D gene is named only where the DNA matches it firmly. Clone size is given for some rows only: seen once, a few or many times, or a class if the clone is expanded.

many	-	TRBV27	TRBJ2-2	CASSRWGTGELFF	TGTGCCAGCAGCCGTTGGGGGACCGGGGAGCTGTTTTTT
many	TRBD1	TRBV9	TRBJ2-7	CASSVAEFPGQIYEQYF	TGTGCCAGCAGCGTAGCCGAATTCCCGGGACAGATCTACGAGCAGTACTTC
many	TRBD1	TRBV12-3/TRBV12-4	TRBJ2-1	CASRQLGQQNNEQFF	TGTGCCAGCAGGCAACTGGGACAGCAAAACAATGAGCAGTTCTTC
-	TRBD1	TRBV6-2/TRBV6-3	TRBJ2-7	CASSDRGMHEQYF	TGTGCCAGCAGTGACAGGGGTATGCACGAGCAGTACTTC
-	TRBD2	TRBV5-5	TRBJ2-5	CASSPGLADQETQYF	TGTGCCAGCAGCCCTGGACTAGCGGATCAAGAGACCCAGTACTTC
many	TRBD1	TRBV28	TRBJ2-2	CASSPIWLGTGTITGELFF	TGTGCCAGCAGTCCTATATGGCTGGGGACAGGGACTATCACCGGGGAGCTGTTTTTT
many	-	TRBV4-3	TRBJ2-1	CASSQVVDFYNEQFF	TGCGCCAGCAGCCAAGTTGTCGACTTCTACAATGAGCAGTTCTTC
-	-	TRBV25-1	TRBJ2-2	CASSPPNASTGELFF	TGTGCCAGCAGTCCGCCCAACGCTAGTACCGGGGAGCTGTTTTTT
many	-	TRBV14	TRBJ2-7	CASSQESRGSYEQYF	TGTGCCAGCAGCCAAGAATCGAGGGGCTCCTACGAGCAGTACTTC
-	TRBD2	TRBV12-5	TRBJ2-1	CATRSLPSSGRPFNEQFF	TGTGCTACCCGGTCCCTCCCTTCTAGCGGGAGACCTTTCAATGAGCAGTTCTTC
-	TRBD1	TRBV30	TRBJ1-1	CAWIDRVVTEAFF	TGTGCCTGGATTGACAGGGTTGTCACTGAAGCTTTCTTT
many	-	TRBV12-3/TRBV12-4	TRBJ2-7	CASSLAGALLYEQYF	TGTGCCAGCAGTTTAGCGGGAGCGCTACTATACGAGCAGTACTTC
-	-	TRBV9	TRBJ2-1	CASSVVPANNEQFF	TGTGCCAGCAGCGTAGTGCCAGCCAACAATGAGCAGTTCTTC
few	TRBD2	TRBV4-3	TRBJ2-1	CASSWTSDNEQFF	TGCGCCAGCTCCTGGACTAGCGACAATGAGCAGTTCTTC
many	-	TRBV2	TRBJ1-2	CASSEKGLGGYTF	TGTGCCAGCAGTGAAAAAGGGTTGGGTGGCTACACCTTC
many	TRBD2	TRBV7-8	TRBJ2-3	CASSFGLAGGGGTDTQYF	TGTGCCAGCAGCTTCGGACTAGCGGGAGGAGGTGGCACAGATACGCAGTATTTT
many	TRBD1	TRBV29-1	TRBJ2-7	CSVRSGQNSYEQYF	TGCAGCGTTAGGTCGGGACAGAACTCCTACGAGCAGTACTTC
many	-	TRBV24-1	TRBJ2-1	CATSDLDGGQHNEQFF	TGTGCCACCAGTGATTTGGATGGTGGACAGCACAATGAGCAGTTCTTC
many	TRBD1	TRBV4-3	TRBJ2-7	CASSRNDRVHEQYF	TGCGCCAGCAGCCGGAATGACAGGGTGCACGAGCAGTACTTC
-	-	TRBV12-3/TRBV12-4	TRBJ1-5	CASSLRGRNSNQPQHF	TGTGCCAGCAGTTTACGAGGGCGTAATAGCAATCAGCCCCAGCATTTT
-	-	TRBV20-1	TRBJ2-1	CSAPRTDLYNEQFF	TGCAGTGCTCCCCGGACAGACCTATACAATGAGCAGTTCTTC
-	-	TRBV11-2	TRBJ2-1	CASSKGAGMLYNEQFF	TGTGCCAGCAGCAAAGGGGCCGGGATGTTATACAATGAGCAGTTCTTC
many	TRBD2	TRBV27	TRBJ2-7	CASSSEGLADFYEQYF	TGTGCCAGCAGTTCAGAGGGACTAGCGGACTTTTACGAGCAGTACTTC
many	-	TRBV4-1	TRBJ2-5	CASRVADQETQYF	TGCGCCAGCAGGGTGGCAGACCAAGAGACCCAGTACTTC
many	TRBD1	TRBV5-1	TRBJ2-3	CASSLAAGGTTDTQYF	TGCGCCAGCAGCTTGGCGGCAGGGGGTACCACAGATACGCAGTATTTT
few	TRBD1	TRBV20-1	TRBJ2-7	CSARDWDSFSYEQYF	TGCAGTGCTAGAGATTGGGACAGTTTCTCCTACGAGCAGTACTTC
many	-	TRBV5-5	TRBJ2-7	CASSSFNPPTYEQYF	TGTGCCAGCAGCTCGTTTAACCCCCCAACCTACGAGCAGTACTTC
many	-	TRBV7-2	TRBJ1-2	CASSPDGIYGYTF	TGTGCCAGCAGCCCGGACGGGATCTATGGCTACACCTTC
many	-	TRBV4-3	TRBJ2-1	CASSQDLGGEQFF	TGCGCCAGCAGCCAAGATCTAGGGGGTGAGCAGTTCTTC
many	-	TRBV10-3	TRBJ1-2	CAISRQQNSYGYTF	TGTGCCATCAGCCGACAACAAAACTCCTATGGCTACACCTTC
few	-	TRBV28	TRBJ1-1	CASRPPDRTTEAFF	TGTGCCAGCAGGCCACCGGACAGAACCACTGAAGCTTTCTTT
many	-	TRBV7-8	TRBJ2-6	CASSRLGGSGANVLTF	TGTGCCAGCAGCAGACTGGGGGGCTCTGGGGCCAACGTCCTGACTTTC
many	-	TRBV29-1	TRBJ2-7	CSVVVGGSWGADEQYF	TGCAGCGTTGTTGTCGGGGGGTCATGGGGGGCCGACGAGCAGTACTTC
many	TRBD2	TRBV9	TRBJ2-1	CASSQPPSGNRNEQFF	TGTGCCAGCAGCCAACCACCTAGCGGGAACAGGAATGAGCAGTTCTTC
-	-	TRBV28	TRBJ2-7	CASSWGLGSYEQYF	TGTGCCAGCAGTTGGGGACTGGGATCCTACGAGCAGTACTTC
-	-	TRBV19	TRBJ2-1	CASSIVYKYNEQFF	TGTGCCAGTAGTATAGTCTACAAATACAATGAGCAGTTCTTC
few	TRBD1	TRBV19	TRBJ2-5	CASSEWTGEETQYF	TGTGCCAGTAGTGAATGGACAGGGGAAGAGACCCAGTACTTC
-	-	TRBV4-3	TRBJ1-4	CASSPWTGDEKLFF	TGCGCCAGCAGCCCTTGGACCGGGGATGAAAAACTGTTTTTT
many	-	TRBV5-6	TRBJ1-2	CASSSPGEEDYGYTF	TGTGCCAGCAGCTCCCCGGGGGAAGAAGACTATGGCTACACCTTC
few	-	TRBV7-2	TRBJ2-1	CASSLSRNPLNEQFF	TGTGCCAGCAGCTTATCGAGAAACCCTCTCAATGAGCAGTTCTTC
-	TRBD2	TRBV6-5	TRBJ2-1	CASSYGTSGSNEQFF	TGTGCCAGCAGTTACGGGACTAGCGGGAGCAATGAGCAGTTCTTC
few	-	TRBV6-5	TRBJ2-3	CASSYLYGTGVDTQYF	TGTGCCAGCAGTTATTTGTACGGGACGGGGGTAGATACGCAGTATTTT
many	-	TRBV30	TRBJ2-4	CAWSWSGAKNIQYF	TGTGCCTGGAGTTGGTCGGGGGCCAAAAACATTCAGTACTTC
many	-	TRBV6-2/TRBV6-3	TRBJ2-7	CASSSSRMIYEQYF	TGTGCCAGCAGTTCTAGCAGAATGATCTACGAGCAGTACTTC
many	TRBD2	TRBV4-3	TRBJ2-7	CASSQVVLAGYEQYF	TGCGCCAGCAGCCAAGTCGTCCTAGCGGGATATGAGCAGTACTTC
many	-	TRBV20-1	TRBJ2-2	CSARDHDTGELFF	TGCAGTGCTAGAGATCATGACACCGGGGAGCTGTTTTTT
many	-	TRBV18	TRBJ1-2	CASSPPGRANYGYTF	TGTGCCAGCTCACCGCCAGGGCGAGCTAACTATGGCTACACCTTC